Listed below are T cell receptor beta chains from one sample, sequenced in a study of OX40 agonist ivuxolimab in advanced cancers. The protocol was immunoSEQ multiplex PCR, while the TCRdb copy is restricted to in-frame clones and leaves out a portion. The repertoire holds tens of thousands of clones, with about 90% as singletons. Sequenced material: CD4+ or CD8+ T cells sorted from blood, taken in a trial of the OX40 agonist ivuxolimab. The origin of the receptors is an adult with an advanced solid tumor such as melanoma, head and neck, liver or kidney cancer. Each CDR3 is given with its conserved first and last residue. The order of the fields is CDR3 length, D gene, J gene, V gene, clone size, CDR3 protein, CDR3 DNA. A D gene is named only where the DNA matches it firmly. Expanded clones get a size class; other rows say once, few or many, or leave the size out.

cdr3_length: 16; d_call: TRBD2; j_call: TRBJ2-7; v_call: TRBV30; clone_size: NA; cdr3_aa: CAWMDRLLAVSYEQYF; cdr3_nt: TGTGCCTGGATGGACAGATTACTAGCGGTGTCCTACGAGCAGTACTTC
cdr3_length: 16; d_call: TRBD1; j_call: TRBJ1-4; v_call: TRBV7-9; clone_size: NA; cdr3_aa: CASSLDGGQLNEKLFF; cdr3_nt: TGTGCCAGCAGCTTAGATGGGGGACAGCTGAATGAAAAACTGTTTTTT
cdr3_length: 14; d_call: NA; j_call: TRBJ1-3; v_call: TRBV6-5; clone_size: NA; cdr3_aa: CASSSRQAGNTIYF; cdr3_nt: TGTGCCAGCAGCTCTCGACAGGCTGGAAACACCATATATTTT
cdr3_length: 13; d_call: NA; j_call: TRBJ1-3; v_call: TRBV7-4; clone_size: NA; cdr3_aa: CASRRDGGNTIYF; cdr3_nt: TGTGCCAGCAGGCGGGACGGGGGAAACACCATATATTTT
cdr3_length: 17; d_call: NA; j_call: TRBJ2-2; v_call: TRBV23-1; clone_size: NA; cdr3_aa: CASSQRVGDRSTGELFF; cdr3_nt: TGCGCCAGCAGTCAAAGGGTTGGAGACAGGAGCACCGGGGAGCTGTTTTTT
cdr3_length: 15; d_call: NA; j_call: TRBJ2-7; v_call: TRBV4-1; clone_size: NA; cdr3_aa: CASSQAGQSSYEQYF; cdr3_nt: TGCGCCAGCAGCCAAGCCGGACAGTCCTCCTACGAGCAGTACTTC
cdr3_length: 17; d_call: NA; j_call: TRBJ2-5; v_call: TRBV18; clone_size: NA; cdr3_aa: CASSPRARPPSTETQYF; cdr3_nt: TGTGCCAGCTCACCACGGGCAAGACCACCTTCCACAGAGACCCAGTACTTC
cdr3_length: 16; d_call: NA; j_call: TRBJ2-1; v_call: TRBV7-9; clone_size: NA; cdr3_aa: CASSLGAGSSYNEQFF; cdr3_nt: TGTGCCAGCAGCTTAGGGGCGGGAAGCTCCTACAATGAGCAGTTCTTC
cdr3_length: 15; d_call: TRBD2; j_call: TRBJ2-7; v_call: TRBV19; clone_size: NA; cdr3_aa: CASNPSGGISYEQYF; cdr3_nt: TGTGCCAGTAATCCTAGCGGGGGGATCTCCTACGAGCAGTACTTC
cdr3_length: 11; d_call: NA; j_call: TRBJ2-1; v_call: TRBV4-1; clone_size: NA; cdr3_aa: CASSHDNEQFF; cdr3_nt: TGCGCCAGCAGCCATGACAATGAGCAGTTCTTC
cdr3_length: 14; d_call: NA; j_call: TRBJ1-5; v_call: TRBV5-8; clone_size: NA; cdr3_aa: CASSLDGAVQPQHF; cdr3_nt: TGTGCCAGCAGCTTAGATGGGGCCGTGCAGCCCCAGCATTTT
cdr3_length: 16; d_call: NA; j_call: TRBJ1-6; v_call: TRBV10-3; clone_size: few; cdr3_aa: CAIRPGGVDTGSPLHF; cdr3_nt: TGTGCCATCCGCCCCGGGGGGGTGGATACGGGTTCACCCCTCCACTTT
cdr3_length: 15; d_call: NA; j_call: TRBJ1-3; v_call: TRBV6-5; clone_size: NA; cdr3_aa: CASSYSGPSISTIYF; cdr3_nt: TGTGCCAGCAGTTACTCCGGCCCTTCGATTTCCACCATATATTTT
cdr3_length: 16; d_call: NA; j_call: TRBJ2-6; v_call: TRBV6-1; clone_size: NA; cdr3_aa: CASSVEGGSGANVLTF; cdr3_nt: TGTGCCAGCAGTGTTGAGGGGGGCTCTGGGGCCAACGTCCTGACTTTC
cdr3_length: 22; d_call: NA; j_call: TRBJ2-6; v_call: TRBV1; clone_size: NA; cdr3_aa: CTSSQDEWTGASLRSGANVLTF; cdr3_nt: TGCACCAGCAGCCAAGATGAGTGGACAGGGGCCTCCCTGCGCTCTGGGGCCAACGTCCTGACTTTC
cdr3_length: 17; d_call: TRBD1; j_call: TRBJ2-2; v_call: TRBV28; clone_size: NA; cdr3_aa: CASSLSGQGTKNGELFF; cdr3_nt: TGTGCCAGCAGTTTATCCGGACAGGGGACGAAAAACGGGGAGCTGTTTTTT
cdr3_length: 14; d_call: NA; j_call: TRBJ2-7; v_call: TRBV11-3; clone_size: NA; cdr3_aa: CASSLDWLGYEQYF; cdr3_nt: TGTGCCAGCAGCCTCGACTGGTTAGGTTACGAGCAGTACTTC
cdr3_length: 15; d_call: NA; j_call: TRBJ2-7; v_call: TRBV19; clone_size: NA; cdr3_aa: CASSIVGRDSYEQYF; cdr3_nt: TGTGCCAGTAGTATCGTGGGGCGGGACTCCTACGAGCAGTACTTC
cdr3_length: 14; d_call: NA; j_call: TRBJ1-1; v_call: TRBV5-8; clone_size: NA; cdr3_aa: CASRLTGSNTEAFF; cdr3_nt: TGTGCCAGCAGATTGACAGGCTCCAACACTGAAGCTTTCTTT
cdr3_length: 15; d_call: TRBD2; j_call: TRBJ2-7; v_call: TRBV4-1; clone_size: NA; cdr3_aa: CASSQDQAGEDEQYF; cdr3_nt: TGCGCCAGCAGCCAAGATCAAGCGGGAGAGGACGAGCAGTACTTC
cdr3_length: 15; d_call: NA; j_call: TRBJ2-5; v_call: TRBV10-3; clone_size: once; cdr3_aa: CAISESTSGQETQYF; cdr3_nt: TGTGCCATCAGTGAGTCAACCAGCGGCCAAGAGACCCAGTACTTC
cdr3_length: 14; d_call: NA; j_call: TRBJ2-5; v_call: TRBV14; clone_size: NA; cdr3_aa: CASSPPGTWATQYF; cdr3_nt: TGTGCCAGCAGCCCTCCAGGGACATGGGCGACCCAGTACTTC
cdr3_length: 11; d_call: NA; j_call: TRBJ2-1; v_call: TRBV27; clone_size: NA; cdr3_aa: CASSVYNEQFF; cdr3_nt: TGTGCCAGCAGTGTTTACAATGAGCAGTTCTTC
cdr3_length: 11; d_call: NA; j_call: TRBJ2-4; v_call: TRBV30; clone_size: NA; cdr3_aa: CAWKRGNIQYF; cdr3_nt: TGTGCCTGGAAACGGGGGAACATTCAGTACTTC
cdr3_length: 13; d_call: NA; j_call: TRBJ2-3; v_call: TRBV27; clone_size: NA; cdr3_aa: CASHVPGTDTQYF; cdr3_nt: TGTGCCAGCCATGTCCCGGGCACAGATACGCAGTATTTT
cdr3_length: 18; d_call: TRBD1; j_call: TRBJ2-3; v_call: TRBV7-6; clone_size: NA; cdr3_aa: CASSLAQARTGATDTQYF; cdr3_nt: TGTGCCAGCAGCTTAGCGCAGGCCAGAACAGGGGCCACAGATACGCAGTATTTT
cdr3_length: 15; d_call: NA; j_call: TRBJ2-5; v_call: TRBV15; clone_size: NA; cdr3_aa: CATSREGEVSETQYF; cdr3_nt: TGTGCCACCAGCAGAGAGGGGGAGGTATCGGAGACCCAGTACTTC
cdr3_length: 14; d_call: NA; j_call: TRBJ1-3; v_call: TRBV7-8; clone_size: NA; cdr3_aa: CASSSPVAGNTIYF; cdr3_nt: TGTGCCAGCAGCTCCCCGGTTGCCGGAAACACCATATATTTT
cdr3_length: 18; d_call: TRBD2; j_call: TRBJ2-1; v_call: TRBV7-6; clone_size: NA; cdr3_aa: CASSRGPGASGRVNEQFF; cdr3_nt: TGTGCCAGCAGCAGGGGACCCGGGGCTAGCGGGAGGGTCAATGAGCAGTTCTTC
cdr3_length: 15; d_call: TRBD2; j_call: TRBJ2-2; v_call: TRBV7-4; clone_size: NA; cdr3_aa: CASSLEAGGTGELFF; cdr3_nt: TGTGCCAGCAGCTTAGAAGCGGGAGGCACCGGGGAGCTGTTTTTT
cdr3_length: 13; d_call: TRBD2; j_call: TRBJ2-7; v_call: TRBV6-1; clone_size: NA; cdr3_aa: CASSFRGGDEQYF; cdr3_nt: TGTGCCAGCAGTTTTCGGGGGGGGGACGAGCAGTACTTC
cdr3_length: 14; d_call: NA; j_call: TRBJ1-4; v_call: TRBV5-5; clone_size: NA; cdr3_aa: CASSFSGAGEKLFF; cdr3_nt: TGTGCCAGCAGCTTTTCCGGGGCGGGAGAAAAACTGTTTTTT
cdr3_length: 15; d_call: NA; j_call: TRBJ1-3; v_call: TRBV7-3; clone_size: NA; cdr3_aa: CASSLEGRPGNTIYF; cdr3_nt: TGTGCCAGCAGCTTAGAAGGCAGGCCAGGAAACACCATATATTTT
cdr3_length: 16; d_call: NA; j_call: TRBJ2-4; v_call: TRBV6-5; clone_size: NA; cdr3_aa: CASSYDTGRAKNIQYF; cdr3_nt: TGTGCCAGCAGTTACGATACGGGTCGCGCCAAAAACATTCAGTACTTC
cdr3_length: 14; d_call: NA; j_call: TRBJ2-3; v_call: TRBV2; clone_size: NA; cdr3_aa: CASTPRVSTDTQYF; cdr3_nt: TGTGCCAGCACTCCGCGGGTTAGCACAGATACGCAGTATTTT
cdr3_length: 9; d_call: NA; j_call: TRBJ1-5; v_call: TRBV19; clone_size: few; cdr3_aa: CAHTALQHF; cdr3_nt: TGTGCCCACACGGCCCTCCAGCATTTT
cdr3_length: 13; d_call: NA; j_call: TRBJ1-2; v_call: TRBV30; clone_size: NA; cdr3_aa: CAWETSGIDGYTF; cdr3_nt: TGTGCCTGGGAAACGTCGGGGATTGATGGCTACACCTTC
cdr3_length: 14; d_call: TRBD1; j_call: TRBJ2-7; v_call: TRBV28; clone_size: few; cdr3_aa: CASRTGGADYEQYF; cdr3_nt: TGTGCCAGCAGGACAGGGGGCGCGGACTACGAGCAGTACTTC
cdr3_length: 13; d_call: NA; j_call: TRBJ2-5; v_call: TRBV7-9; clone_size: NA; cdr3_aa: CASSLAVTPREYF; cdr3_nt: TGTGCCAGCAGCTTAGCTGTGACCCCCCGAGAGTACTTC
cdr3_length: 13; d_call: NA; j_call: TRBJ2-1; v_call: TRBV12-5; clone_size: NA; cdr3_aa: CASGLNGNNEQFF; cdr3_nt: TGTGCTAGTGGTTTGAACGGGAACAATGAGCAGTTCTTC
cdr3_length: 14; d_call: NA; j_call: TRBJ1-4; v_call: TRBV9; clone_size: NA; cdr3_aa: CASSVGQGGEKLFF; cdr3_nt: TGTGCCAGCAGCGTAGGGCAGGGAGGAGAAAAACTGTTTTTT
cdr3_length: 13; d_call: NA; j_call: TRBJ2-5; v_call: TRBV19; clone_size: NA; cdr3_aa: CASSFSTEETQYF; cdr3_nt: TGTGCCAGTAGTTTCAGTACCGAAGAGACCCAGTACTTC
cdr3_length: 16; d_call: NA; j_call: TRBJ1-1; v_call: TRBV5-6; clone_size: NA; cdr3_aa: CASSLATGFPDRRAFF; cdr3_nt: TGTGCCAGCAGCTTGGCCACCGGATTTCCCGATCGTCGAGCTTTCTTT
cdr3_length: 15; d_call: TRBD2; j_call: TRBJ2-1; v_call: TRBV7-9; clone_size: NA; cdr3_aa: CASSSGTSGTNEQFF; cdr3_nt: TGTGCCAGCAGCTCCGGGACTAGCGGGACCAATGAGCAGTTCTTC
cdr3_length: 12; d_call: NA; j_call: TRBJ2-5; v_call: TRBV28; clone_size: NA; cdr3_aa: CASSLTGETQYF; cdr3_nt: TGTGCCAGCAGTTTGACGGGGGAGACCCAGTACTTC
cdr3_length: 15; d_call: NA; j_call: TRBJ1-2; v_call: TRBV19; clone_size: few; cdr3_aa: CASSQVTGLNYGYTF; cdr3_nt: TGTGCCAGTAGTCAAGTGACAGGCCTTAACTATGGCTACACCTTC
cdr3_length: 13; d_call: NA; j_call: TRBJ1-5; v_call: TRBV19; clone_size: few; cdr3_aa: CASRWRANQPQHF; cdr3_nt: TGTGCCAGTAGATGGAGGGCTAATCAGCCCCAGCATTTT
cdr3_length: 13; d_call: TRBD1; j_call: TRBJ1-2; v_call: TRBV29-1; clone_size: NA; cdr3_aa: CSVEKGQGDGYTF; cdr3_nt: TGCAGCGTTGAAAAGGGACAGGGGGATGGCTACACCTTC
cdr3_length: 15; d_call: TRBD2; j_call: TRBJ2-5; v_call: TRBV9; clone_size: NA; cdr3_aa: CASSYSGTSSETQYF; cdr3_nt: TGTGCCAGCTCGTATTCCGGGACTAGCTCAGAGACCCAGTACTTC
cdr3_length: 14; d_call: TRBD1; j_call: TRBJ1-2; v_call: TRBV6-5; clone_size: NA; cdr3_aa: CASSYGQGFYGYTF; cdr3_nt: TGTGCCAGCAGTTACGGACAGGGTTTCTATGGCTACACCTTC
cdr3_length: 14; d_call: TRBD2; j_call: TRBJ2-5; v_call: TRBV11-3; clone_size: NA; cdr3_aa: CASSSGLAGETQYF; cdr3_nt: TGTGCCAGCAGCTCGGGACTAGCGGGAGAGACCCAGTACTTC
cdr3_length: 13; d_call: NA; j_call: TRBJ1-1; v_call: TRBV6-5; clone_size: once; cdr3_aa: CASRFAANTEAFF; cdr3_nt: TGTGCCAGCAGATTCGCAGCGAACACTGAAGCTTTCTTT
cdr3_length: 15; d_call: TRBD1; j_call: TRBJ2-5; v_call: TRBV27; clone_size: once; cdr3_aa: CASSLSGQYQETQYF; cdr3_nt: TGTGCCAGCAGTTTATCGGGACAGTACCAAGAGACCCAGTACTTC
cdr3_length: 15; d_call: NA; j_call: TRBJ1-2; v_call: TRBV7-3; clone_size: few; cdr3_aa: CASSPNGAGLPGYTF; cdr3_nt: TGTGCCAGCAGCCCCAATGGGGCAGGGCTCCCTGGCTACACCTTC
cdr3_length: 13; d_call: NA; j_call: TRBJ1-5; v_call: TRBV7-3; clone_size: few; cdr3_aa: CASSLGQDQPQHF; cdr3_nt: TGTGCCAGCAGCTTAGGTCAGGATCAGCCCCAGCATTTT
cdr3_length: 15; d_call: TRBD2; j_call: TRBJ2-7; v_call: TRBV7-9; clone_size: NA; cdr3_aa: CASSPTSGRVIEQYF; cdr3_nt: TGTGCCAGCAGCCCGACTAGCGGGAGGGTTATCGAGCAGTACTTC
cdr3_length: 15; d_call: TRBD1; j_call: TRBJ1-4; v_call: TRBV30; clone_size: NA; cdr3_aa: CAWGSYRDSWEKLFF; cdr3_nt: TGTGCCTGGGGATCCTACCGGGACAGCTGGGAAAAACTGTTTTTT
cdr3_length: 15; d_call: NA; j_call: TRBJ2-7; v_call: TRBV12-5; clone_size: many; cdr3_aa: CASGLVGFYSYEQYF; cdr3_nt: TGTGCTAGTGGTTTGGTCGGATTCTACTCCTACGAGCAGTACTTC